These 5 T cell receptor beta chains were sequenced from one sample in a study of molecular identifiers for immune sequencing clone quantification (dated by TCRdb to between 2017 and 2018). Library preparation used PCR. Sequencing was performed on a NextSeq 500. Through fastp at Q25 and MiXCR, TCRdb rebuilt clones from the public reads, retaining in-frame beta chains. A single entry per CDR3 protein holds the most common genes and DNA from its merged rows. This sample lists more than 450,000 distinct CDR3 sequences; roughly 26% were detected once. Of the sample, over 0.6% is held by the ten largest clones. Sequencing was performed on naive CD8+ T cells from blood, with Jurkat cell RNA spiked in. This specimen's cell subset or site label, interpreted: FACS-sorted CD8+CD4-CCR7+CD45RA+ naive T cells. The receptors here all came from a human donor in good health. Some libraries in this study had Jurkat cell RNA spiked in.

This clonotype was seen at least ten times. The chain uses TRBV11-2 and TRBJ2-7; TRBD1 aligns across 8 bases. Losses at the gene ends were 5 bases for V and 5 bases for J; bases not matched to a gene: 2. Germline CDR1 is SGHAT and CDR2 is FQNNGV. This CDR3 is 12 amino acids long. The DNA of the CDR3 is TGTGCCAGCAGCCTGGACAGGGACGAGCAGTACTTC. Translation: CASSLDRDEQYF.

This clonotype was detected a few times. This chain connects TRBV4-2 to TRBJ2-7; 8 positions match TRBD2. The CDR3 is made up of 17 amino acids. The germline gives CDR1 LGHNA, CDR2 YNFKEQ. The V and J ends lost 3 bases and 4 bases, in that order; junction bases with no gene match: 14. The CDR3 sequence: CASSQTTGGARGYEQYF. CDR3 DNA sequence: TGTGCCAGCAGCCAGACGACGGGGGGGGCGCGCGGTTACGAGCAGTACTTC.

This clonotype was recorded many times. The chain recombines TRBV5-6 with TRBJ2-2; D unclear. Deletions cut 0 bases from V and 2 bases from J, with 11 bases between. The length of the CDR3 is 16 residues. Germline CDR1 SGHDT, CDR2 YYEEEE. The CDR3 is CASSLGRVTNTGELFF. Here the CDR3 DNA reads TGTGCCAGCAGCTTGGGTCGGGTCACCAACACCGGGGAGCTGTTTTTT.

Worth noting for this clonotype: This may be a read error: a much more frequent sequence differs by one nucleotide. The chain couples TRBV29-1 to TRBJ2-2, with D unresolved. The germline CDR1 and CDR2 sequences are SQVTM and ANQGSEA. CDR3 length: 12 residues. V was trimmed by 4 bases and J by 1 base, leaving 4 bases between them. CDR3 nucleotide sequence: TGCAGCGTTGCATGGAACACCGGGGAGCTGTTTTTT. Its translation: CSVAWNTGELFF.

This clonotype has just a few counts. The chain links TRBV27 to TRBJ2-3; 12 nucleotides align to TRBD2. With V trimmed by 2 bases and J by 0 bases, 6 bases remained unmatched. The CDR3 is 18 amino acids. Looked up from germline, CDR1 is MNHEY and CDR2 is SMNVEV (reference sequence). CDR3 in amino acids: CASSLESSGRASTDTQYF. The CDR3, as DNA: TGTGCCAGCAGTTTAGAGTCTAGCGGGAGGGCAAGCACAGATACGCAGTATTTT.